This T cell receptor beta chain was profiled in a study of beta chain features in type 1 diabetes. Study-wide points: Within each of all four CD4+ subsets, Type 1 diabetes patients had TCRB CDR3s that were moderately but significantly shorter. It was not settled here whether HLA type affects TCRB rearrangement.

Since all of the isolated RNA was reverse transcribed, expressed TCRB transcripts were what got sequenced. Libraries were prepared by immunoSEQ multiplex PCR; TCRdb keeps only in-frame clonotypes and omits some of them. The profile covers more than 200,000 clones, with more than 15% appearing a single time and approximately 0.087% taken by the ten largest. V gave up 4 bases and J gave up 0 bases, with 9 bases separating them. Per germline, CDR1 SGDLS and CDR2 YYNGEE. The CDR3 is made up of 14 amino acids. This clone was counted between two and nine times. Its specificity is not known. The V call is TRBV9, the J call TRBJ2-3, with a possible D match to TRBD2 (6 bases). The clonotype comes from a man aged 30 to 39 with type 1 diabetes. The sequencing input was naive CD4+ T cells from blood. The CDR3 DNA sequence: TGTGCCAGCAGCTCGACTAGTAGCACAGATACGCAGTATTTT. Translated, it gives CASSSTSSTDTQYF.